This T cell receptor beta chain was captured by sequencing in a study of response to subunit inactivated influenza vaccine. TCRdb analysed the RT-PCR reads with MiXCR anew, one entry per CDR3 protein. The table has about 520,000 distinct CDR3 sequences, roughly 7.9% seen once. Study-wide results and limits: Authors suggested few new T cells are recruited by each seasonal influenza vaccination.

This CDR3 spans 16 amino acids. Notes on this clonotype: Its target is unknown.

Source: PBMCs from blood, taken around 2 years after vaccination. The J gene is TRBJ1-1, the V gene TRBV21-1; the table's D call, TRBD1, has no DNA check behind it. TRBV21-1 is an annotated pseudogene. The clonotype comes from a man aged 50 to 69 who received an inactivated influenza vaccine. The chain's CDR3 is CASSKGGTGGNTEAFF. CDR3 sequence (DNA): TGTGCCAGCAGCAAAGGAGGGACAGGGGGTAACACTGAAGCTTTCTTT.